A selection of T cell receptor beta chains follows, all from one sample in a study of blood T cell repertoires in COVID-19. Assay used: immunoSEQ multiplex PCR; TCRdb lists only in-frame clones, some missing. The repertoire holds roughly 160,000 clones, with roughly 90% as singletons. Sequences were obtained from peripheral blood. The source is a man aged 60 to 69 with acute or convalescent COVID-19. CDR3s include the opening cysteine and the closing phenylalanine or tryptophan. Fields, in order: D gene, clone size, J gene, V gene, CDR3 protein, CDR3 DNA. A D gene is named only where the DNA matches it firmly. Clone size is shown for a subset of rows, as once, few, many or a class of expanded clone.

>-|-|TRBJ2-2|TRBV7-2
CASSFQAGSNTGELFF
TGTGCCAGCAGCTTTCAGGCGGGGAGCAACACCGGGGAGCTGTTTTTT
>TRBD1|-|TRBJ2-7|TRBV2
CASSVDRGNNEQYF
TGTGCCAGCAGTGTAGACAGGGGCAACAACGAGCAGTACTTC
>TRBD1|-|TRBJ1-3|TRBV18
CASSRDRGPGDTIYF
TGTGCCAGCTCACGAGACAGGGGTCCTGGCGACACCATATATTTT
>TRBD1|-|TRBJ2-1|TRBV7-3
CASSPRTGGFYNEQFF
TGTGCCAGCAGCCCAAGGACAGGGGGTTTTTACAATGAGCAGTTCTTC
>TRBD2|-|TRBJ2-4|TRBV30
CAWRGLGLEHLAKNIQYF
TGTGCCTGGAGGGGACTTGGACTAGAGCATCTAGCCAAAAACATTCAGTACTTC
>TRBD2|-|TRBJ2-3|TRBV12-3/TRBV12-4
CASSRGTIDTQYF
TGTGCCAGCAGTCGGGGGACTATCGATACGCAGTATTTT
>-|-|TRBJ1-5|TRBV30
CAWSDPARGQPQHF
TGTGCCTGGAGTGATCCGGCAAGGGGTCAGCCCCAGCATTTT
>TRBD1|once|TRBJ2-6|TRBV5-4
CASSLTGAGANVLTF
TGTGCCAGCAGCTTAACAGGGGCTGGGGCCAACGTCCTGACTTTC
>-|-|TRBJ1-1|TRBV19
CASTLPAGGTEAFF
TGTGCCAGTACCCTTCCTGCAGGAGGCACTGAAGCTTTCTTT
>TRBD2|-|TRBJ2-5|TRBV4-3
CASSQEAGVAETQYF
TGCGCCAGCAGCCAAGAGGCGGGAGTAGCAGAGACCCAGTACTTC
>-|-|TRBJ1-2|TRBV10-3
CAISESSGKGDYGYTF
TGTGCCATCAGTGAGTCGAGCGGGAAGGGGGACTATGGCTACACCTTC
>TRBD1|-|TRBJ1-2|TRBV24-1
CATRKADRADEGYTF
TGTGCCACCAGGAAAGCTGACAGGGCCGATGAAGGCTACACCTTC
>-|-|TRBJ2-1|TRBV5-4
CASSYRRGYEQFF
TGTGCCAGCAGCTACCGCAGGGGTTATGAGCAGTTCTTC
>TRBD1|-|TRBJ1-3|TRBV5-1
CASSTGTAGNTIYF
TGCGCCAGCAGCACGGGGACAGCTGGAAACACCATATATTTT
>-|-|TRBJ1-1|TRBV6-5
CASSYSPGEGTEAFF
TGTGCCAGCAGTTACTCGCCCGGGGAGGGCACTGAAGCTTTCTTT
>-|-|TRBJ2-5|TRBV11-3
CASSLVRGRETQYF
TGTGCCAGCAGCTTAGTTCGGGGAAGGGAGACCCAGTACTTC
>-|-|TRBJ2-2|TRBV29-1
CSVDGALNTGELFF
TGCAGCGTTGATGGGGCGCTAAACACCGGGGAGCTGTTTTTT
>-|few|TRBJ1-1|TRBV19
CASSLFGTEAFF
TGTGCCAGTAGTCTATTCGGGACTGAAGCTTTCTTT
>TRBD1|-|TRBJ1-1|TRBV10-3
CAISDRGGTEAFF
TGTGCCATCTCGGACAGGGGTGGCACTGAAGCTTTCTTT
>-|-|TRBJ1-1|TRBV10-3
CAISESTGVPEAFF
TGTGCCATCAGTGAGTCGACCGGGGTCCCTGAAGCTTTCTTT
>-|-|TRBJ1-2|TRBV5-1
CASSLEGGRGYTF
TGCGCCAGCAGCTTGGAAGGAGGGCGAGGCTACACCTTC
>-|few|TRBJ1-4|TRBV7-2
CASSLDGREGEKLFF
TGTGCCAGCAGCTTAGACGGCAGGGAGGGAGAAAAACTGTTTTTT
>-|few|TRBJ1-1|TRBV6-5
CASSLVRGEAFF
TGTGCCAGCAGTCTAGTTAGGGGTGAAGCTTTCTTT
>TRBD1|-|TRBJ2-2|TRBV19
CASSNRGRGTGELFF
TGTGCCAGTAGTAACAGGGGGCGCGGCACCGGGGAGCTGTTTTTT
>TRBD1|-|TRBJ1-5|TRBV24-1
CATSEAGTGKDYGNQPQHF
TGTGCCACCAGTGAGGCCGGGACAGGGAAGGATTACGGCAATCAGCCCCAGCATTTT
>TRBD1|-|TRBJ1-2|TRBV5-5
CASSLDGQGPYGYTF
TGTGCCAGCAGCTTGGACGGACAGGGTCCCTATGGCTACACCTTC
>TRBD2|-|TRBJ2-2|TRBV10-3
CAIRRAGGNTGELFF
TGTGCCATCAGGAGAGCGGGGGGGAACACCGGGGAGCTGTTTTTT
>TRBD2|once|TRBJ2-5|TRBV6-5
CASMRGGRAPETQYF
TGTGCCAGCATGCGGGGCGGGAGGGCACCAGAGACCCAGTACTTC
>-|-|TRBJ1-2|TRBV27
CASLSNYGYTF
TGTGCCAGCCTTTCTAACTATGGCTACACCTTC
>TRBD2|once|TRBJ2-1|TRBV6-5
CAISQGGSYNEQFF
TGTGCCATCAGTCAGGGAGGGTCCTACAATGAGCAGTTCTTC
>-|-|TRBJ1-2|TRBV4-3
CASSQGGQVSGYTF
TGCGCCAGCAGCCAAGGTGGCCAGGTTTCCGGCTACACCTTC
>TRBD1|medium-sized|TRBJ1-5|TRBV29-1
CSVSTGQGRYQPQHF
TGCAGCGTCTCTACCGGACAGGGGAGATATCAGCCCCAGCATTTT
>-|-|TRBJ1-5|TRBV19
CASSKFRDSNQPQHF
TGTGCCAGTAGTAAGTTTCGGGATAGCAATCAGCCCCAGCATTTT
>-|-|TRBJ1-1|TRBV11-3
CASSGRGVENTEAFF
TGTGCCAGCAGCGGGAGGGGGGTCGAGAACACTGAAGCTTTCTTT
>TRBD2|-|TRBJ2-1|TRBV11-2
CASSLGRTSGSSYNEQFF
TGTGCCAGCAGCTTAGGAAGGACTAGCGGGAGTTCCTACAATGAGCAGTTCTTC
>-|-|TRBJ1-1|TRBV7-9
CASSHQMNTEAFF
TGTGCCAGCAGCCATCAAATGAACACTGAAGCTTTCTTT
>-|-|TRBJ1-2|TRBV12-5
CASGRGQPGYYGYTF
TGTGCTAGTGGTCGAGGACAGCCGGGATACTATGGCTACACCTTC
>TRBD1|-|TRBJ1-1|TRBV19
CASSNPTGGTEAFF
TGTGCCAGTAGTAACCCGACAGGGGGCACTGAAGCTTTCTTT
>TRBD1|-|TRBJ2-5|TRBV11-3
CASSAPTGGGETQYF
TGTGCCAGCAGCGCGCCGACAGGGGGCGGCGAGACCCAGTACTTC
>TRBD1|-|TRBJ2-2|TRBV12-5
CASGLQGASNTGELFF
TGTGCTAGTGGTTTACAGGGGGCCTCGAACACCGGGGAGCTGTTTTTT
>TRBD1|-|TRBJ2-2|TRBV5-1
CASSLGQGYSTGELFF
TGCGCCAGCAGCTTGGGACAGGGGTACAGCACCGGGGAGCTGTTTTTT
>TRBD1|many|TRBJ2-7|TRBV4-3
CASSPDRDSYEQYF
TGCGCCAGCAGCCCGGACAGGGACTCCTACGAGCAGTACTTC
>-|-|TRBJ1-6|TRBV5-3
CARSLVGRSYNSPLHF
TGTGCCAGAAGCTTGGTGGGGAGATCCTATAATTCACCCCTCCACTTT